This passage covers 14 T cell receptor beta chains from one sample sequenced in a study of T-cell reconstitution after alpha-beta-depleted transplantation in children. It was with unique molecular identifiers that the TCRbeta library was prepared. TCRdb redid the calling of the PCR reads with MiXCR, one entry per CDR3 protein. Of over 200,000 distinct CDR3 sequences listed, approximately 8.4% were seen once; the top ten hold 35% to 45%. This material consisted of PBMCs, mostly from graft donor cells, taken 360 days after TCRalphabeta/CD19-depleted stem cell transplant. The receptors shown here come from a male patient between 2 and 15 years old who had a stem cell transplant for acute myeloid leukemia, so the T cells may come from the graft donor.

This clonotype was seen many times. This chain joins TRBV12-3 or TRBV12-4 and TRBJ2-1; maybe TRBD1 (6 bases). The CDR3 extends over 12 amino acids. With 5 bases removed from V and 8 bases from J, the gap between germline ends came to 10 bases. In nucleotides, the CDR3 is TGTGCCAGCAGTACAGGGAACGATGAGCAGTTCTTC. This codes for CASSTGNDEQFF.

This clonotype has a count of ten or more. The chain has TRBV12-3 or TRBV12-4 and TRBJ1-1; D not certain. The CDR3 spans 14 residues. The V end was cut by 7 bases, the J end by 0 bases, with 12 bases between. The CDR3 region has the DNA TGTGCCAGCAATGGGAGGGAGGTGAACACTGAAGCTTTCTTT. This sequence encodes CASNGREVNTEAFF.

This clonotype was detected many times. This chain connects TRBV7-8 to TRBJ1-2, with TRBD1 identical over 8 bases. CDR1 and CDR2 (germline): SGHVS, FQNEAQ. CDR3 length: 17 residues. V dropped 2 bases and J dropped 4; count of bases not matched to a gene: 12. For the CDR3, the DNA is TGTGCCAGCAGCTTATATGGGAACCAGGGGGCGGGCTATGGCTACACCTTC. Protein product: CASSLYGNQGAGYGYTF.

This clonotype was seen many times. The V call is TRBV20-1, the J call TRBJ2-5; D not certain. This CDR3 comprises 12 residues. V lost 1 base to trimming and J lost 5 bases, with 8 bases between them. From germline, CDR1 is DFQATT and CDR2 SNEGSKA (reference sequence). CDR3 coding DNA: TGCAGTGCTAGAGTTCCTTCGGAGACCCAGTACTTC. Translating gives CSARVPSETQYF.

This chain's CDR3 is CASSLSQKYEQYF. For the CDR3, the DNA is TGTGCCAGCAGCTTATCCCAGAAGTACGAGCAGTACTTC. The V and J genes are TRBV11-2 and TRBJ2-7; D is undetermined. This CDR3 is built from 13 residues. CDR1 and CDR2 (germline): SGHAT, FQNNGV. V gave up 2 bases and J gave up 4 bases, with 9 bases separating them.

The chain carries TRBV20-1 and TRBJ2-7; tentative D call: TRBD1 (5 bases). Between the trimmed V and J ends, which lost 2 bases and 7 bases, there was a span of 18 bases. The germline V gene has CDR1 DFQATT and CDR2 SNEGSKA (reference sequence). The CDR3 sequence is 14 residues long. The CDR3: CSARYSQGGWEQYF. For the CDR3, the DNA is TGCAGTGCTAGATACTCTCAGGGCGGTTGGGAGCAGTACTTC.

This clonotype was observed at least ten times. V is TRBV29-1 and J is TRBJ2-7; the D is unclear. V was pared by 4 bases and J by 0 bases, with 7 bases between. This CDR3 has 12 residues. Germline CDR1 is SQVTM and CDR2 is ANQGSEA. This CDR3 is CSVVAPSYEQYF. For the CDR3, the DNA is TGCAGCGTTGTGGCGCCCTCCTACGAGCAGTACTTC.

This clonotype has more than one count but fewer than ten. The CDR3 protein is CASSLTPGHPEAFF. Here the CDR3 DNA reads TGTGCCAGCAGCTTAACACCGGGACATCCTGAAGCTTTCTTT. The rearrangement joins TRBV7-3 to TRBJ1-1; maybe TRBD1 (6 bases). V was pared by 0 bases and J by 6 bases, with 11 bases between. Germline CDR1 reads SGHTA; CDR2 reads FQGTGA. This CDR3 has 14 residues.

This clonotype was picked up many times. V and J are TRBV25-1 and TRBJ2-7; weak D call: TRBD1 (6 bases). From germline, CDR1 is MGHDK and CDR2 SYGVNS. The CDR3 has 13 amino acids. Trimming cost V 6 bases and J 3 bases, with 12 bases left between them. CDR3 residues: CASRGQNRYEQYF. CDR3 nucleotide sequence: TGTGCCAGCAGAGGACAGAACCGCTACGAGCAGTACTTC.

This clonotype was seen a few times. The CDR3 DNA reads TGTGCCAGCAGTCTGGACAGGGCTCCGAGCTCTGGGGCCAACGTCCTGACTTTC. Translated: CASSLDRAPSSGANVLTF. The V and J genes are TRBV12-3 or TRBV12-4 and TRBJ2-6; TRBD1 matches at 8 bases. The CDR3 covers 18 residues. V trimming: 5 bases; J trimming: 0 bases; junction bases outside the gene matches: 9.

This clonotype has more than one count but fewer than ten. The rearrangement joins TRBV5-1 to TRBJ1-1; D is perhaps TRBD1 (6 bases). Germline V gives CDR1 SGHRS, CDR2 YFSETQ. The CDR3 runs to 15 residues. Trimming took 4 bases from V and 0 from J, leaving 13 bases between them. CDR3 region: CASSAGQRLNTEAFF. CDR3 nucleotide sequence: TGCGCCAGCAGCGCAGGACAGAGGTTGAACACTGAAGCTTTCTTT.

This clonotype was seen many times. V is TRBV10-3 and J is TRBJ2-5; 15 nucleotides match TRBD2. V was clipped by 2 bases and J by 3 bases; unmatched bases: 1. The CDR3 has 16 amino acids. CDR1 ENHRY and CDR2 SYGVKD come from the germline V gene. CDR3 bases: TGTGCCATCAGTGAGGGACTAGCGGGGGGGAAAGAGACCCAGTACTTC. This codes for CAISEGLAGGKETQYF.

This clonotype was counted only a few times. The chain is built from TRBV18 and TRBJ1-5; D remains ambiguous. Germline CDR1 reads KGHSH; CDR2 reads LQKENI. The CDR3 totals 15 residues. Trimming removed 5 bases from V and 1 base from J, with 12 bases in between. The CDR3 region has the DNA TGTGCCAGCTCAACATACACGGACAGCAATCAGCCCCAGCATTTT. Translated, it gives CASSTYTDSNQPQHF.

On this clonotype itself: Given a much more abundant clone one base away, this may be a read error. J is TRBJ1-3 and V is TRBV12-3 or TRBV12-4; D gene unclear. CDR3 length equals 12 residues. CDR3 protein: CSSSLTSHTIYF. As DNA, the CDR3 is TGTTCCAGCAGTTTAACCTCGCACACCATATATTTT.